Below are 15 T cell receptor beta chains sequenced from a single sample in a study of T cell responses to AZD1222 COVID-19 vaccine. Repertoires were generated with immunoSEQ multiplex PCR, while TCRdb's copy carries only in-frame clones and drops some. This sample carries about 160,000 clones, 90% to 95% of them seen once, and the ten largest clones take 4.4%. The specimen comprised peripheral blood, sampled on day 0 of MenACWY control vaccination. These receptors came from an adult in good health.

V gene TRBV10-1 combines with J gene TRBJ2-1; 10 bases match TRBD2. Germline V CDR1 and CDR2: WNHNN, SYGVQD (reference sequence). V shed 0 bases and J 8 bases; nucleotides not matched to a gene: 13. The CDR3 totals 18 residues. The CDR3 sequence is CASSESVAGGPLVDEQFF. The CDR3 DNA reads TGCGCCAGCAGTGAGTCGGTAGCGGGAGGACCCTTGGTGGATGAGCAGTTCTTC.

CDR3 bases: TGCAGCGCAAACCAGTGGGTCACTGGGGCCAACGTCCTGACTTTC. The encoded protein is CSANQWVTGANVLTF. The V gene is TRBV29-1, the J gene TRBJ2-6; D remains ambiguous. The CDR3 is 15 residues long. Trimming took 7 bases from V and 2 from J, leaving 15 bases between them. The germline gives CDR1 SQVTM, CDR2 ANQGSEA.

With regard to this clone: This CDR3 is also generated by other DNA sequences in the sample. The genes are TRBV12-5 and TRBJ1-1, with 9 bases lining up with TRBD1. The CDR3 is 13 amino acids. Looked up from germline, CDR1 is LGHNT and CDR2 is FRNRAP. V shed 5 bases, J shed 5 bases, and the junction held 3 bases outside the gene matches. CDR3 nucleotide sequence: TGTGCTAGTGGTCCCGACAGGGGGACTGAAGCTTTCTTT. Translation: CASGPDRGTEAFF.

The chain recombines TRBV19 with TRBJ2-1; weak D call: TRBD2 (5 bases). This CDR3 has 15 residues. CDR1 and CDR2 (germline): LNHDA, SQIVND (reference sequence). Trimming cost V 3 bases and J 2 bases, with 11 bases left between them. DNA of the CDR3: TGTGCCAGTAGTATTAGCGCGGCCACCTACAATGAGCAGTTCTTC. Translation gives CASSISAATYNEQFF.

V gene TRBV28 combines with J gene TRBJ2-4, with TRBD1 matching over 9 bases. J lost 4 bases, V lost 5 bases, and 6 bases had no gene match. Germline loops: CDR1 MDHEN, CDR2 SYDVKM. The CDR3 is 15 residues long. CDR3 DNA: TGTGCCAGCAGTACCCCGGGACAGGGAAAAAACATTCAGTACTTC. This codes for CASSTPGQGKNIQYF.

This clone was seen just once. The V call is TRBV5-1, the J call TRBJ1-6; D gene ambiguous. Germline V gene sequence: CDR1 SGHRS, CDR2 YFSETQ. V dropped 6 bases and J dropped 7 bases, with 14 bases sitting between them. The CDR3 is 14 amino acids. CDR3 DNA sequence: TGCGCCAGCACTCCCGGGGAGCCAAATTCACCCCTCCACTTT. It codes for CASTPGEPNSPLHF.

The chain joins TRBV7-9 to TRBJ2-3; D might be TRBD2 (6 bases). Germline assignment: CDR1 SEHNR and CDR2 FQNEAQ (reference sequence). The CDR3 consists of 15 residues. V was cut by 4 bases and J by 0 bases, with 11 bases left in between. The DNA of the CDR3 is TGTGCCAGCAGCTCGAGGAGGGCTAGCACAGATACGCAGTATTTT. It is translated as CASSSRRASTDTQYF.

The CDR3, as DNA: TGTGCCAGCAGCTCCGGACTAGCGGGAGGGAATGAGCAGTTCTTC. This gives the protein CASSSGLAGGNEQFF. The chain uses TRBV7-2 and TRBJ2-1; 15 bases map to TRBD2. The J segment lost 7 bases and the V segment lost 4 bases, leaving 2 bases of the junction unmatched. This CDR3 contains 15 residues. In germline, CDR1 is SGHTA, CDR2 FQGNSA.

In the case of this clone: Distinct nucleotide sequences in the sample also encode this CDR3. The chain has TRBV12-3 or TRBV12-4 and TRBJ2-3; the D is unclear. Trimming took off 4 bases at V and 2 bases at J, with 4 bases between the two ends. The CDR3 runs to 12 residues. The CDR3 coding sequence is TGTGCCAGCAGTTCTCTCACAGATACGCAGTATTTT. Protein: CASSSLTDTQYF.

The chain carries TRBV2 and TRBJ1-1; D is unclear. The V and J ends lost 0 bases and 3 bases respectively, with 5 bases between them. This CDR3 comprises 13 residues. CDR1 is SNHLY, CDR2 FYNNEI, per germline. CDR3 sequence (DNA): TGTGCCAGCAGTGAAGCGAGGGACACTGAAGCTTTCTTT. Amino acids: CASSEARDTEAFF.

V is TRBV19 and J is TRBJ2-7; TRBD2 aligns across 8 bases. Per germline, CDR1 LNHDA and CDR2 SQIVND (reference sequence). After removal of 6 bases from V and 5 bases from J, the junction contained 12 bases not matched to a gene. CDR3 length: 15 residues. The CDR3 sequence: CASSLFSGTSDEQYF. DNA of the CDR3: TGTGCCAGTAGCTTATTCTCCGGGACTAGTGACGAGCAGTACTTC.

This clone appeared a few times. For the CDR3, the DNA is TGTGCCACCAGTGATTTAGGCTGGACCCAGCATTTT. Translating it yields CATSDLGWTQHF. V and J are TRBV24-1 and TRBJ1-5; D not certain. Germline CDR1 and CDR2: KGHDR and SFDVKD. Trimming removed 1 base at V and 11 bases at J, with 8 bases between. There are 12 residues in the CDR3.

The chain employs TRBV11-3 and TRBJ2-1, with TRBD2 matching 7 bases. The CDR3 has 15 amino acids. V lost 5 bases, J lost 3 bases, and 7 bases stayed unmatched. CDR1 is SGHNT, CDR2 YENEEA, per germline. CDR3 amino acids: CASSLASGLYNEQFF. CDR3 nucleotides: TGTGCCAGCAGCCTCGCTAGCGGACTCTACAATGAGCAGTTCTTC.

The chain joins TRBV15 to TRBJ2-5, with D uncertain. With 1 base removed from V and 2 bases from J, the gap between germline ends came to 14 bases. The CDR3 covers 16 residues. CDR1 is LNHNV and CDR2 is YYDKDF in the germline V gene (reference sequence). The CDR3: CATSRARQALQETQYF. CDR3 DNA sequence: TGTGCCACCAGCAGAGCTAGGCAGGCCCTACAAGAGACCCAGTACTTC.

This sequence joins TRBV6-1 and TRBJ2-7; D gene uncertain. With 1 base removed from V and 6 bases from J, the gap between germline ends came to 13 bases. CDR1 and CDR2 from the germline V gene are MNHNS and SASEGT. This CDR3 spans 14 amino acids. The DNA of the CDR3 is TGTGCCAGCAGTGAAGTTAAAGGCCCTCTCGAGCAGTACTTC. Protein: CASSEVKGPLEQYF.